The TCR beta chain under discussion was sequenced for a study of T cells after yellow fever vaccination. Study results and limitations: The presence of abundant clonotypes contaminating from the bulk population was possible in FACS-sorted repertoires. Reappearing after the booster were most of the clones from primary vaccination (around 96% CD4, approximately 86% CD8).

This CDR3 has 15 residues. Germline trimming cut 4 bases from V and 2 bases from J; bases unmatched to any gene: 7. The germline gives CDR1 SGDLS, CDR2 YYNGEE. The authors made TCR cDNA by 5'RACE template switching, adding a universal primer site and UMIs. MiXCR was run by TCRdb on the 5' RACE reads, yielding one entry per CDR3 protein. In the table there are 68,000 or so distinct CDR3 sequences, over 6% of which are singletons. Ten or more counts support this clonotype. What it recognizes is unknown. The input for sequencing was CD8+ T cells sorted from PBMCs, taken around 45 days after the first yellow fever vaccination. The sequence came from a man between 18 and 35 years old who received the YFV17D yellow fever vaccine. The chain couples TRBV9 to TRBJ2-5; 8 bases map to TRBD2. The CDR3 DNA is TGTGCCAGCAGCATGGACGGGGGGGCGCAAGAGACCCAGTACTTC. It is translated as CASSMDGGAQETQYF.